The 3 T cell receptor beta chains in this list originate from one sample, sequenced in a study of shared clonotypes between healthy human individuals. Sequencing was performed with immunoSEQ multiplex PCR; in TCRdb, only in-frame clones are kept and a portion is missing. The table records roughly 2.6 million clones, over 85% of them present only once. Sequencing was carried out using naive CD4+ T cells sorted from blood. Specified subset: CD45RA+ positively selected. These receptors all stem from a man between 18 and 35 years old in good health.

CDR3 coding DNA: TGTGCCATCAGTGACTTGGGACTAGCGGGGAATGAGCAGTTCTTC. This codes for CAISDLGLAGNEQFF. The V gene is TRBV10-3, the J gene TRBJ2-1; TRBD2 agrees at 13 bases. This CDR3 comprises 15 residues. Per the germline V gene, CDR1 is ENHRY and CDR2 is SYGVKD. Losses at the gene ends were 3 bases for V and 7 bases for J; bases not matched to a gene: 3.

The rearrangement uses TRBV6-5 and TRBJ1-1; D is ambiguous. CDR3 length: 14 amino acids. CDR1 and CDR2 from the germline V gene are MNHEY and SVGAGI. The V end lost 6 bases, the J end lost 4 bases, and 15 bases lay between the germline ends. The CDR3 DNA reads TGTGCCAGCAGGGCAGGCTACCCGGGCACTGAAGCTTTCTTT. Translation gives CASRAGYPGTEAFF.

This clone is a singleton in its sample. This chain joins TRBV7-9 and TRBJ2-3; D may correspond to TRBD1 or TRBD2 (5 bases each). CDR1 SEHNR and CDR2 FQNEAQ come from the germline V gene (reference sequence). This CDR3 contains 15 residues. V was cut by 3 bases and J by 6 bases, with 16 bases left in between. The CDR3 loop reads CASSLALRGWDTQYF. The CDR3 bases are TGTGCCAGCAGCTTGGCCCTGAGGGGTTGGGATACGCAGTATTTT.